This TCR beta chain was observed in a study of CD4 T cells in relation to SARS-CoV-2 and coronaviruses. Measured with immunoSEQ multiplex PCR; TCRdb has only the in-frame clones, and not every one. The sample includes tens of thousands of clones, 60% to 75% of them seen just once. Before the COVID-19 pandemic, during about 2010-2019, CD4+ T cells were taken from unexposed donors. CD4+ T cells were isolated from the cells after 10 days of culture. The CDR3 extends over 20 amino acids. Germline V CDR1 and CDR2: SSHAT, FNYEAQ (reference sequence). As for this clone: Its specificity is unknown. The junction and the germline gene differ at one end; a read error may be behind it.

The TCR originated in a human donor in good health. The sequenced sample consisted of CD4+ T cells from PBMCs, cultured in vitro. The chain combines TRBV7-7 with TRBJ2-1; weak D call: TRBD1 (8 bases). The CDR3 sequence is CASSLVSGGACGSPYNEQFF. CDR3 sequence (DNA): TGTGCTAGCAGCTTAGTATCAGGGGGCGCGTGCGGGAGCCCTTACAATGAGCAGTTCTTC.